This is a list of T cell receptor beta chains from one sample in a study of a mutant IDH1 vaccine in newly diagnosed glioma. For these receptors, no antigen is known. Here immunoSEQ multiplex PCR was the method, and the copy in TCRdb shows in-frame clones only, minus some. Among approximately 26,000 clones listed, roughly 90% were seen once. The input for sequencing was PBMCs, taken from a glioma patient whose treatment included an IDH1 peptide vaccine. The receptors stem from a man between 18 and 29 years old with glioma. The CDR3 runs from the conserved cysteine through the conserved F or W. The order of the fields is J gene, CDR3 length, clone size, D gene, V gene, CDR3 DNA, CDR3 protein. D genes are given only for firm matches. Where a row states a size, it is once, few, many or the class of an expanded clone; other rows omit it.

TRBJ2-1 | 10 | NA | NA | TRBV6-4 | TGTGCCAGCCCTATCGAAGGGCAGTTCTTC | CASPIEGQFF
TRBJ2-1 | 15 | NA | TRBD2 | TRBV4-2 | TGTGCCAGCAGCCAGGGACTAGCGGGAGGGGTTGAGCAGTTCTTC | CASSQGLAGGVEQFF
TRBJ1-2 | 15 | NA | NA | TRBV29-1 | TGCAGCGTTGATAGGAACGGAGCTTCTATGGGCGGCTACACCTTC | CSVDRNGASMGGYTF
TRBJ2-5 | 13 | NA | TRBD2 | TRBV29-1 | TGCAGCGGCCGGACTAGCGGGCAAGAGACCCAGTACTTC | CSGRTSGQETQYF
TRBJ2-5 | 11 | once | NA | TRBV5-1 | TGCGCCAGCAGTCGTCAAGAGACCCAGTACTTC | CASSRQETQYF
TRBJ2-7 | 14 | NA | TRBD1 | TRBV15 | TGTGCCACCAGCAGTCTGGACAGGGGCTACGAGCAGTACTTC | CATSSLDRGYEQYF
TRBJ2-6 | 16 | few | NA | TRBV14 | TGTGCCAGCAGCCAAGGGGGATACTCTGGGGCCAACGTCCTGACTTTC | CASSQGGYSGANVLTF
TRBJ2-1 | 14 | NA | TRBD2 | TRBV5-4 | TGTGCCAGCAAGTGGGCGGGAGGGCGAGGTGAGCAGTTCTTC | CASKWAGGRGEQFF
TRBJ1-2 | 14 | NA | NA | TRBV7-9 | TGTGCCAGCAGCTGGGAGATCCCTAACTATGGCTACACCTTC | CASSWEIPNYGYTF
TRBJ1-1 | 13 | few | NA | TRBV9 | TGTGCCAGCAGCGTGACCTTGGGCACTGAAGCTTTCTTT | CASSVTLGTEAFF
TRBJ1-1 | 14 | NA | NA | TRBV7-9 | TGTGCCAGCAGCTTTGAAAGGCGGAACACTGAAGCTTTCTTT | CASSFERRNTEAFF
TRBJ1-5 | 17 | NA | NA | TRBV19 | TGTGCCAGTATCGGGTTAACAGGGAAGAGTGGCAATCAGCCCCAGCATTTT | CASIGLTGKSGNQPQHF
TRBJ2-1 | 15 | once | NA | TRBV6-5 | TGTGCCAGCAGACGTATGGGGGCGCGCTACAATGAGCAGTTCTTC | CASRRMGARYNEQFF
TRBJ1-6 | 17 | NA | NA | TRBV4-3 | TGCGCCAGCAGCCGGGAGAAGGGGCGCGGTCTCTATTCACCCCTCCACTTT | CASSREKGRGLYSPLHF
TRBJ2-6 | 15 | NA | NA | TRBV30 | TGTGCCTGGAGTGTACTGGGCTCTGGGGCCAACGTCCTGACTTTC | CAWSVLGSGANVLTF
TRBJ2-7 | 17 | NA | NA | TRBV9 | TGTGCCAGCAGCCCCCGGCCCTCGGACTGGGGGGAGGACGAGCAGTACTTC | CASSPRPSDWGEDEQYF
TRBJ2-3 | 15 | NA | NA | TRBV6-6 | TGTGCCAGCAGTACCTGGGGGGAGCGGGCAGATACGCAGTATTTT | CASSTWGERADTQYF
TRBJ2-7 | 13 | medium-sized | NA | TRBV7-9 | TGTGCCAGCAGCGCAGACGGATACTACGAGCAGTACTTC | CASSADGYYEQYF
TRBJ1-5 | 15 | NA | NA | TRBV5-5 | TGTGCCAGCAGCTTGGGTCCCTATAGCAATCAGCCCCAGCATTTT | CASSLGPYSNQPQHF
TRBJ1-1 | 13 | NA | NA | TRBV10-1 | TGCGCCAGCAGTTCCGGGATGAACACTGAAGCTTTCTTT | CASSSGMNTEAFF
TRBJ2-3 | 14 | NA | NA | TRBV6-1 | TGTGCCAGCAGGAGGCGGATGGGCACAGATACGCAGTATTTT | CASRRRMGTDTQYF
TRBJ2-5 | 18 | NA | TRBD2 | TRBV5-4 | TGTGCCAGCAGCTTAGGGCAGCTAGCGGGAGGCACATCGGAGACCCAGTACTTC | CASSLGQLAGGTSETQYF
TRBJ1-2 | 14 | NA | NA | TRBV5-4 | TGTGCCAGCAGCTTGAATTCAGGCCCTAATGGCTACACCTTC | CASSLNSGPNGYTF
TRBJ1-5 | 13 | NA | NA | TRBV7-9 | TGTGCCAGCAGCCCTAATATGGATCAGCCCCAGCATTTT | CASSPNMDQPQHF
TRBJ1-1 | 15 | NA | TRBD1 | TRBV30 | TGTGCCTGGAGCGATTACGGACAGGTGAACACTGAAGCTTTCTTT | CAWSDYGQVNTEAFF
TRBJ2-1 | 14 | NA | NA | TRBV9 | TGTGCCAGCAGCGTAGCCCCAGCCAGCGATGAGCAGTTCTTC | CASSVAPASDEQFF
TRBJ2-7 | 15 | NA | NA | TRBV15 | TGTGCCACCAGCAGAGATAGGGTCCAGAACTACGAGCAGTACTTC | CATSRDRVQNYEQYF
TRBJ1-2 | 16 | medium-sized | NA | TRBV6-1 | TGTGCCAGCAGTGTTGATACAGGGTTAGGTGGCTATGGCTACACCTTC | CASSVDTGLGGYGYTF
TRBJ1-1 | 13 | NA | NA | TRBV19 | TGTGCCAGTAGTATTTGGACATACACTGAAGCTTTCTTT | CASSIWTYTEAFF
TRBJ1-4 | 13 | NA | TRBD1 | TRBV7-2 | TGTGCCAGCAGCCCGTGGACAGGGGAAAAACTGTTTTTT | CASSPWTGEKLFF
TRBJ2-5 | 13 | NA | TRBD1 | TRBV10-2 | TGCGCCAGCAGTGAGGACAGGGGCCAAACCCAGTACTTC | CASSEDRGQTQYF
TRBJ2-1 | 16 | NA | NA | TRBV4-3 | TGCGCCAGCAGCCAAGATCGGAGCGGCAACTACAATGAGCAGTTCTTC | CASSQDRSGNYNEQFF
TRBJ2-1 | 13 | NA | NA | TRBV19 | TGTGCCAGTAGTATTGCGGGAAGGGGTGAGCAGTTCTTC | CASSIAGRGEQFF
TRBJ2-5 | 16 | NA | TRBD1 | TRBV6-5 | TGTGCCAGCAGTTACTCGAGGGACAGGGCCGAAGAGACCCAGTACTTC | CASSYSRDRAEETQYF
TRBJ1-1 | 14 | NA | NA | TRBV5-1 | TGCGCCAGCAGCTTAGGCACGGTGAACACTGAAGCTTTCTTT | CASSLGTVNTEAFF
TRBJ1-5 | 14 | NA | NA | TRBV4-1 | TGCGCCAGCAGCCAAGACAGGGTCAATCAGCCCCAGCATTTT | CASSQDRVNQPQHF
TRBJ1-1 | 15 | NA | TRBD1 | TRBV6-1 | TGTGCCAGCAGTGAAATGGGGACAGGGAGAGGTGAAGCTTTCTTT | CASSEMGTGRGEAFF
TRBJ1-4 | 15 | NA | TRBD1 | TRBV7-9 | TGTGCCAGCAGCTTGAACAGGGGCACTAATGAAAAACTGTTTTTT | CASSLNRGTNEKLFF
TRBJ2-7 | 13 | NA | NA | TRBV6-5 | TGTGCCAGCAGTTACGGGTTGAGATACGAGCAGTACTTC | CASSYGLRYEQYF
TRBJ2-2 | 14 | once | NA | TRBV28 | TGTGCCAGCAGCCCCCTACCTTGGGGCGGGGAGCTGTTTTTT | CASSPLPWGGELFF
TRBJ1-1 | 12 | NA | NA | TRBV7-9 | TGTGCCAGCAGAGAGACGGGGACTGAAGCTTTCTTT | CASRETGTEAFF
TRBJ1-1 | 15 | medium-sized | NA | TRBV4-1 | TGCGCCAGCAGCCAAGATGGCCAGGGGATGACTGAAGCTTTCTTT | CASSQDGQGMTEAFF
TRBJ1-1 | 12 | once | NA | TRBV29-1 | TGCAGCGTTGGTACAGTGAACACTGAAGCTTTCTTT | CSVGTVNTEAFF
TRBJ1-4 | 15 | NA | NA | TRBV28 | TGTGCCAGCAGTGCCTTAGGGTGGGCTAATGAAAAACTGTTTTTT | CASSALGWANEKLFF
TRBJ1-3 | 15 | NA | NA | TRBV4-3 | TGCGCCAGCAGCCAGGCACCCTACTCTGGAAACACCATATATTTT | CASSQAPYSGNTIYF
TRBJ1-2 | 16 | NA | NA | TRBV2 | TGTGCCAGCAGCCCGGGGGTGGGTGGATCACGGTATGGCTACACCTTC | CASSPGVGGSRYGYTF
TRBJ2-3 | 14 | NA | NA | TRBV25-1 | TGTGCCAGCAGTCAAGACAGCCTAACAGATACGCAGTATTTT | CASSQDSLTDTQYF